This T cell receptor beta chain is from a study of blood T cell repertoires in COVID-19. Patients from Seattle were sampled longitudinally, starting during active infection. The CDR3 extends over 17 amino acids. Germline CDR1 and CDR2: SGHTA and FQGNSA. Trimming cost V 0 bases and J 0 bases, with 11 bases left between them. Profiling relied on immunoSEQ multiplex PCR, and the TCRdb table lists in-frame clones only, not all of them. The sample lists 450,000 or so clones; approximately 92% were seen once. The sample consisted of peripheral blood. The chain is built from TRBV7-2 and TRBJ2-2; possibly TRBD2 for D (5 bases). The origin of this receptor is a man between 18 and 29 years old with COVID-19, enrolled during active disease. Here the CDR3 DNA reads TGTGCCAGCAGCTTAGCGTACGCTAGCTCGAACACCGGGGAGCTGTTTTTT. It specifies CASSLAYASSNTGELFF.